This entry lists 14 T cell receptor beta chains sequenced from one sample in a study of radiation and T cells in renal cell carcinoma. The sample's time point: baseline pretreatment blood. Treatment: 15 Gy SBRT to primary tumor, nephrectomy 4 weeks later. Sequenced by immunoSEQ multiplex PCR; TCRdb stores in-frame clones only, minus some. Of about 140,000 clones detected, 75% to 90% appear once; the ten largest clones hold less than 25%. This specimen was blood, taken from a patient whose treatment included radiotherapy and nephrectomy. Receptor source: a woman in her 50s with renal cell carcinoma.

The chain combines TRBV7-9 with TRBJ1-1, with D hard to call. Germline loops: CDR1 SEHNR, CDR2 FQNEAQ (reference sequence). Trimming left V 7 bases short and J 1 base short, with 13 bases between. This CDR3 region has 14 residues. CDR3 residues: CASTANRGNTEAFF. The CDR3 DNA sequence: TGTGCCAGCACCGCCAACCGGGGGAACACTGAAGCTTTCTTT.

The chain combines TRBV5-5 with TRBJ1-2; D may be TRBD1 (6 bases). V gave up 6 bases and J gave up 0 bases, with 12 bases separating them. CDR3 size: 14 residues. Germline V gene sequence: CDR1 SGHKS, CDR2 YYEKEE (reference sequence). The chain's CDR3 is CASTVDRSNYGYTF. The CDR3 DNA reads TGTGCCAGCACCGTAGACAGGTCTAACTATGGCTACACCTTC.

The CDR3 region is CAISEYGGGNYGYTF. The CDR3, as DNA: TGTGCCATCAGTGAGTATGGGGGCGGCAACTATGGCTACACCTTC. V and J are TRBV10-3 and TRBJ1-2, with D maybe TRBD1 (6 bases). Per the germline V gene, CDR1 is ENHRY and CDR2 is SYGVKD. The CDR3 has 15 amino acids. V lost 1 base, J lost 2 bases, and 11 bases lay in between.

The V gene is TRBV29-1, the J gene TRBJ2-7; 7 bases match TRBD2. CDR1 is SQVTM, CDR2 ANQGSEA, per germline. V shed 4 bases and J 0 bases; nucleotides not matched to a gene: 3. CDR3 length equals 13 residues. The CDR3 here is CSVAGGSSYEQYF. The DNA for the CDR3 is TGCAGCGTTGCCGGGGGGAGCTCCTACGAGCAGTACTTC.

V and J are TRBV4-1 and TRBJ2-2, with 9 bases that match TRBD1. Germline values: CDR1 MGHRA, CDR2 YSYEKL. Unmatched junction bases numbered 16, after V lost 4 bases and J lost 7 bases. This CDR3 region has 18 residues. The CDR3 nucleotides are TGCGCCAGCAGCCGCCTAGGAGGACAGGGGTACCTGGGCGGGGAGCTGTTTTTT. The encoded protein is CASSRLGGQGYLGGELFF.

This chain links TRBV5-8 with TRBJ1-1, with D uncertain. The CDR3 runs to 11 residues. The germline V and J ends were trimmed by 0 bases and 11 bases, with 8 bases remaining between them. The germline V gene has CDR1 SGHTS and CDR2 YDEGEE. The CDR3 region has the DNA TGTGCCAGCAGCTTGGTAAATCTGGCTTTCTTT. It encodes CASSLVNLAFF.

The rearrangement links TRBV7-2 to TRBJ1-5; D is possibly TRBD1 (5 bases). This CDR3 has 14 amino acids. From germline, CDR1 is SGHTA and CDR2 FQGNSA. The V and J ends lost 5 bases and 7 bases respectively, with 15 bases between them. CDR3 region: CASSPSQGEQPQHF. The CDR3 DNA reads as TGTGCCAGCAGCCCCTCCCAGGGCGAGCAGCCCCAGCATTTT.

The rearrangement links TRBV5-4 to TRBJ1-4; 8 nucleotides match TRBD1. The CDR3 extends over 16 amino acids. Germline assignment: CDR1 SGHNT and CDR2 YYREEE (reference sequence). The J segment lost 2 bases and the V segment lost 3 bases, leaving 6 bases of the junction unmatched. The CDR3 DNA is TGTGCCAGCAGCTCCGGACAGGGTCCCACTAATGAAAAACTGTTTTTT. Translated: CASSSGQGPTNEKLFF. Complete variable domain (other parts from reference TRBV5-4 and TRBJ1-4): ETGVTQSPTHLIKTRGQQVTLRCSSQSGHNTVSWYQQALGQGPQFIFQYYREEENGRGNFPPRFSGLQFPNYSSELNVNALELDDSALYLCASSSGQGPTNEKLFFGSGTQLSVL.

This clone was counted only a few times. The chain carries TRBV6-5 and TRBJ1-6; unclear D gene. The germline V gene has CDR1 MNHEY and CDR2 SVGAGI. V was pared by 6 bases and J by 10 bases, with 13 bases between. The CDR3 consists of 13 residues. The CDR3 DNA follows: TGTGCCAGCAGGAAAGGGAACGACTCACCCCTCCACTTT. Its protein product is CASRKGNDSPLHF.

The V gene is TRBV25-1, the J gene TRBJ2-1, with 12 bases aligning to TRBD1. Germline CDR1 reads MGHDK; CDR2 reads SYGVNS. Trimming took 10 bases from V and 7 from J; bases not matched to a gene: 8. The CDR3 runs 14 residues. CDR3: CATRGQGALNEQFF. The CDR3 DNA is TGTGCCACAAGGGGACAGGGGGCGTTAAATGAGCAGTTCTTC. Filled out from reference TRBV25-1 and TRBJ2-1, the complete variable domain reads EADIYQTPRYLVIGTGKKITLECSQTMGHDKMYWYQQDPGMELHLIHYSYGVNSTEKGDLSSESTVSRIRTEHFPLTLESARPSHTSQYLCATRGQGALNEQFFGPGTRLTVL.

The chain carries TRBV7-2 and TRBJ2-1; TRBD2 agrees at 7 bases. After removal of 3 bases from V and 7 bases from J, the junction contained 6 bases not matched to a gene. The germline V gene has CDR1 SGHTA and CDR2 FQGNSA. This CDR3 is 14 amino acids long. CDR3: CASSFSGTTNEQFF. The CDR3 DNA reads TGTGCCAGCAGCTTCTCCGGGACTACAAATGAGCAGTTCTTC.

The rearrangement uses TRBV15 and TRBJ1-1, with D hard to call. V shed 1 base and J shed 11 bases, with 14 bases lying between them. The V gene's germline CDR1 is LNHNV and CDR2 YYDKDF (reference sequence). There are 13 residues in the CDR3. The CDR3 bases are TGTGCCACCAGCAGAGTACTCAAAGATGAGGCTTTCTTT. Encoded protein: CATSRVLKDEAFF.

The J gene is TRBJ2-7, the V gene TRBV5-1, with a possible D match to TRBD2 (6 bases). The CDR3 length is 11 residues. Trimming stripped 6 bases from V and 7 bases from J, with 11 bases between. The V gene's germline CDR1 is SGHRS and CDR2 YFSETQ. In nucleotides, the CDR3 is TGCGCCAGCACGGGAGAGAGGGAGCAGTACTTC. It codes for CASTGEREQYF.

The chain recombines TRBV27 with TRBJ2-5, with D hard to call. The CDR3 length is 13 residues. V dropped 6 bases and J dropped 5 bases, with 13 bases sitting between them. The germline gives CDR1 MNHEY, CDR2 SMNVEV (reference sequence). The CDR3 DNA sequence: TGTGCCAGCAGCCTCTCCGGGTGGGAGACCCAGTACTTC. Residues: CASSLSGWETQYF.